This entry lists 14 T cell receptor beta chains sequenced from one sample in a study of OX40 agonist ivuxolimab in advanced cancers. Profiled with immunoSEQ multiplex PCR; TCRdb holds only in-frame clones, not every one. This sample has tens of thousands of clones, with about nine tenths found just once. Sequenced here: CD4+ or CD8+ T cells sorted from blood, sampled in a trial of the OX40 agonist ivuxolimab. The source of these receptors is an adult with an advanced solid tumor such as melanoma, head and neck, liver or kidney cancer.

V and J are TRBV10-1 and TRBJ1-2; D unclear. CDR3 length: 14 amino acids. Per the germline V gene, CDR1 is WNHNN and CDR2 is SYGVQD (reference sequence). V was trimmed by 1 base and J by 7 bases, leaving 13 bases between them. The CDR3, as DNA: TGCGCCAGCAGTGAGTACCGGGCGGGAGGTGGCTACACCTTC. Its translation is CASSEYRAGGGYTF.

The rearrangement uses TRBV7-9 and TRBJ2-5, with 9 bases matching TRBD1. Germline CDR1 is SEHNR and CDR2 is FQNEAQ (reference sequence). Trimming removed 5 bases from V and 4 bases from J; junction bases left unmatched: 14. The CDR3 extends over 17 amino acids. CDR3 nucleotides: TGTGCCAGCAGCCAGCCTATAGGACAGGGGCTTCGAGAGACCCAGTACTTC. Its protein product is CASSQPIGQGLRETQYF.

The chain's CDR3 is CASSIVAEARLPGQPQHF. CDR3 sequence (DNA): TGTGCCAGTAGTATAGTTGCGGAGGCCCGCTTACCCGGTCAGCCCCAGCATTTT. J is TRBJ1-5 and V is TRBV19, with D unresolved. V lost 1 base and J 6 bases, leaving 22 bases between the germline ends. Germline loops: CDR1 LNHDA, CDR2 SQIVND (reference sequence). This CDR3 has 18 amino acids.

The chain has TRBV7-2 and TRBJ2-1; D is possibly TRBD1 (5 bases). The germline V gene has CDR1 SGHTA and CDR2 FQGNSA. V lost 2 bases to trimming and J lost 0 bases, with 17 bases between them. The CDR3 has 18 amino acids. The CDR3 coding sequence is TGTGCCAGCAGCTTAAGGGGTTTGTTTTCTGGCTCCTACAATGAGCAGTTCTTC. Protein product: CASSLRGLFSGSYNEQFF.

The J gene is TRBJ2-2, the V gene TRBV18; D uncertain. CDR3 size: 16 residues. Germline assignment: CDR1 KGHSH and CDR2 LQKENI. V gave up 3 bases and J gave up 0 bases, with 11 bases separating them. The CDR3 DNA reads TGTGCCAGCTCACCGCGCTCTCCCGCGAACACCGGGGAGCTGTTTTTT. It codes for CASSPRSPANTGELFF.

J is TRBJ2-1 and V is TRBV9, with a weak D call TRBD2 (6 bases). The V and J ends lost 1 base and 8 bases respectively, with 13 bases between them. The CDR3 extends over 14 amino acids. Looked up from germline, CDR1 is SGDLS and CDR2 is YYNGEE. CDR3 sequence reads: CASSVYSAGYEQFF. In DNA form, the CDR3 reads TGTGCCAGCAGCGTATACTCGGCGGGGTATGAGCAGTTCTTC. The whole variable domain, remainder taken from reference TRBV9 and TRBJ2-1, is DSGVTQTPKHLITATGQRVTLRCSPRSGDLSVYWYQQSLDQGLQFLIQYYNGEERAKGNILERFSAQQFPDLHSELNLSSLELGDSALYFCASSVYSAGYEQFFGPGTRLTVL.

This chain uses TRBV5-1 with TRBJ1-2; 10 nucleotides match TRBD1. The CDR3 is 14 amino acids. Germline trimming cut 0 bases from V and 5 bases from J; bases unmatched to any gene: 1. Germline V CDR1 and CDR2: SGHRS, YFSETQ. The CDR3 coding sequence is TGCGCCAGCAGCTTGGGGGACAGGGGATATGGCTACACCTTC. Residues: CASSLGDRGYGYTF. The variable domain in full, completed from reference TRBV5-1 and TRBJ1-2, reads KAGVTQTPRYLIKTRGQQVTLSCSPISGHRSVSWYQQTPGQGLQFLFEYFSETQRNKGNFPGRFSGRQFSNSRSEMNVSTLELGDSALYLCASSLGDRGYGYTFGSGTRLTVV.

This sequence joins TRBV5-5 and TRBJ2-1, with TRBD1 as a possible D gene (6 bases). With 1 base removed from V and 4 bases from J, the gap between germline ends came to 9 bases. The germline CDR1 and CDR2 sequences are SGHKS and YYEKEE (reference sequence). The CDR3 contains 14 residues. CDR3 residues: CASSLQGFYNEQFF. CDR3 coding DNA: TGTGCCAGCAGCTTGCAGGGGTTTTACAATGAGCAGTTCTTC.

The genes are TRBV6-5 and TRBJ2-1; 9 bases map to TRBD2. Germline V gene lookup returns CDR1 MNHEY and CDR2 SVGAGI. This CDR3 contains 16 residues. V dropped 2 bases and J dropped 7; count of bases not matched to a gene: 9. CDR3: CASSYLGTSRGNEQFF. CDR3 bases: TGTGCCAGCAGTTACCTAGGGACTAGCCGAGGGAATGAGCAGTTCTTC.

This clone came up a few times. The rearrangement links TRBV11-3 to TRBJ2-5, with D unclear. Between the trimmed V and J ends, which lost 5 bases and 2 bases, there was a span of 18 bases. The CDR3 totals 16 residues. Germline lookup yields CDR1 SGHNT and CDR2 YENEEA. As DNA, the CDR3 is TGTGCCAGCAGCAAAGGAGCCGCGGAGCTTCAAGAGACCCAGTACTTC. Residues: CASSKGAAELQETQYF.

This sequence joins TRBV11-2 and TRBJ2-5; D is possibly TRBD2 (6 bases). The germline V and J ends were trimmed by 5 bases and 5 bases, with 15 bases remaining between them. From germline, CDR1 is SGHAT and CDR2 FQNNGV. This CDR3 is 14 amino acids long. The CDR3 nucleotides read TGTGCCAGCAGCAGGGACCCTGGGAGGGAGACCCAGTACTTC. It is translated as CASSRDPGRETQYF.

V gene TRBV4-2 combines with J gene TRBJ2-3; a possible D gene is TRBD1 (6 bases). Trimming removed 4 bases from V and 2 bases from J, with 16 bases in between. The CDR3 extends over 16 amino acids. Germline loops: CDR1 LGHNA, CDR2 YNFKEQ. The CDR3 protein is CASSLQPGQNTDTQYF. CDR3 nucleotides: TGTGCCAGCAGCCTCCAGCCGGGACAAAACACAGATACGCAGTATTTT.

This chain links TRBV6-6 with TRBJ2-1; 8 nucleotides agree with TRBD1. Trimming took 2 bases from V and 8 from J; bases not matched to a gene: 8. The CDR3 totals 15 residues. Germline CDR1 reads MNHNY; CDR2 reads SVGAGI (reference sequence). CDR3 sequence: CASSYRQGASDEQFF. CDR3 bases: TGTGCCAGCAGTTACCGCCAGGGGGCCTCAGATGAGCAGTTCTTC.

A single count supports this clone. This sequence joins TRBV2 and TRBJ2-1; 7 bases match TRBD2. The CDR3 sequence is 14 residues long. The trim removed 7 bases at V and 5 bases at J, leaving 8 bases unmatched. Per germline, CDR1 SNHLY and CDR2 FYNNEI. CDR3 amino acids: CASNNRLADNEQFF. For the CDR3, the DNA is TGTGCCAGCAATAATCGGCTAGCGGACAATGAGCAGTTCTTC.